The 8 T cell receptor beta chains reported below all come from one sample, sequenced in a study of cytomegalovirus exposure and HLA in healthy donors. The primer mix had 60 Vbeta and 13 Jbeta primers. Assay used: immunoSEQ multiplex PCR; TCRdb lists only in-frame clones, some missing. The sample holds roughly 140,000 clones, roughly 85% seen once. Material: PBMCs. These receptors all stem from a male donor in good health and CMV-seronegative.

As for this clone: Other nucleotide sequences in the sample specify the same CDR3. J is TRBJ1-2 and V is TRBV9; D is uncertain. The germline V gene has CDR1 SGDLS and CDR2 YYNGEE. V was trimmed by 0 bases and J by 4 bases, leaving 10 bases between them. The CDR3 length is 14 residues. As DNA, the CDR3 is TGTGCCAGCAGCGTAGGTCAAGGGAGCTATGGCTACACCTTC. This translates into CASSVGQGSYGYTF.

This chain connects TRBV7-2 to TRBJ2-1; 15 bases map to TRBD2. The V and J ends lost 5 bases and 7 bases, in that order; junction bases with no gene match: 9. Per germline, CDR1 SGHTA and CDR2 FQGNSA. The CDR3 totals 17 residues. The CDR3 DNA is TGTGCCAGCAGCCAAGGACTAGCGGGAGGGCCTTGGAATGAGCAGTTCTTC. This translates into CASSQGLAGGPWNEQFF.

V is TRBV2 and J is TRBJ2-1; weak D call: TRBD1 (6 bases). V was trimmed by 3 bases and J by 6 bases, leaving 9 bases between them. In germline, CDR1 is SNHLY, CDR2 FYNNEI. The CDR3 contains 13 residues. CDR3 sequence (DNA): TGTGCCAGCAGTGAGGTAGGGGGCAATGAGCAGTTCTTC. It encodes CASSEVGGNEQFF.

V and J are TRBV7-9 and TRBJ1-2; a weak D match, TRBD1 (6 bases). This CDR3 contains 15 residues. The V gene lost 4 bases and the J gene lost 8 bases, with 20 bases spanning the gap. CDR1 and CDR2 from the germline V gene are SEHNR and FQNEAQ (reference sequence). CDR3 residues: CASSSWSGAHGGYTF. CDR3 nucleotide sequence: TGTGCCAGCAGCTCTTGGTCAGGGGCGCATGGCGGCTACACCTTC.

This chain connects TRBV27 to TRBJ2-3; 10 bases match TRBD2. The CDR3 consists of 15 residues. CDR1 is MNHEY and CDR2 is SMNVEV in the germline V gene (reference sequence). V trimming: 6 bases; J trimming: 6 bases; junction bases outside the gene matches: 9. The DNA for the CDR3 is TGTGCCAGCAGCCCACAAGCGGGGGGGTGGGATACGCAGTATTTT. Its protein product is CASSPQAGGWDTQYF.

A few counts support this clone. This chain connects TRBV19 to TRBJ1-3, with D perhaps TRBD1 (5 bases). The V end was cut by 5 bases, the J end by 0 bases, with 17 bases between. There are 17 residues in the CDR3. The germline CDR1 and CDR2 sequences are LNHDA and SQIVND (reference sequence). In nucleotides, the CDR3 is TGTGCCAGTAGTTTCCAAAGGACACATCGCTCTGGAAACACCATATATTTT. Its translation is CASSFQRTHRSGNTIYF.

The rearrangement links TRBV6-5 to TRBJ2-7, with 8 bases that match TRBD1. Germline loops: CDR1 MNHEY, CDR2 SVGAGI. This CDR3 contains 13 residues. Trimming cost V 6 bases and J 8 bases; bases outside gene matches: 9. CDR3 protein: CASSPSDRGQQYF. The CDR3 DNA is TGTGCCAGCAGCCCCTCAGACAGGGGCCAGCAGTACTTC.

The V call is TRBV5-1, the J call TRBJ1-2; 8 bases agree with TRBD1. Trimming removed 0 bases from V and 8 bases from J; junction bases left unmatched: 3. In germline, CDR1 is SGHRS, CDR2 YFSETQ. The CDR3 runs 13 residues. The CDR3 here is CASSLGRGRGYTF. In nucleotides, the CDR3 is TGCGCCAGCAGCTTGGGCAGGGGGCGAGGCTACACCTTC.